These 30 T cell receptor beta chains share one sample of origin, sequenced in a study of technical replicates of blood from a few donors. The assay was immunoSEQ multiplex PCR, and TCRdb's table has in-frame clones only and misses some. The sample lists tens of thousands of clones, around 95% occurring once. Sequencing was done on a sample of T cells isolated from PBMCs. The receptors were gathered from a human donor in good health.

The rearrangement links TRBV5-1 to TRBJ2-7, with 8 positions matching TRBD1. The germline V gene encodes CDR1 SGHRS and CDR2 YFSETQ. CDR3 length: 13 residues. Trimming removed 4 bases from V and 3 bases from J; junction bases left unmatched: 3. CDR3 nucleotides: TGCGCCAGCAGCCGGACAGGGAACTACGAGCAGTACTTC. This sequence encodes CASSRTGNYEQYF.

The chain uses TRBV27 and TRBJ2-7; D is unclear. V was shortened by 4 bases and J by 1 base, with 8 bases between the two germline ends. The CDR3 spans 13 residues. The germline V gene encodes CDR1 MNHEY and CDR2 SMNVEV (reference sequence). The CDR3 DNA reads TGTGCCAGCAGTTCCTCCAGATCCTACGAGCAGTACTTC. This sequence encodes CASSSSRSYEQYF.

This chain connects TRBV7-3 to TRBJ2-3, with D possibly TRBD1 on 6 matching bases. Germline V lookup: CDR1 SGHTA, CDR2 FQGTGA. Trimming took 2 bases from V and 2 from J, leaving 8 bases between them. CDR3 length: 14 residues. In DNA form, the CDR3 reads TGTGCCAGCAGCTTATGGGGACACACAGATACGCAGTATTTT. This sequence encodes CASSLWGHTDTQYF.

The chain recombines TRBV28 with TRBJ2-5; TRBD2 might be the D (5 bases). The CDR3 runs to 13 residues. The germline V gene has CDR1 MDHEN and CDR2 SYDVKM. V was clipped by 4 bases and J by 5 bases, with 11 bases between them. The CDR3 bases are TGTGCCAGCAGTTATAGATCGGGGGAGACCCAGTACTTC. The encoded protein is CASSYRSGETQYF.

The CDR3 region is CASRTGANAYEQYF. The CDR3 nucleotides read TGTGCCAGTCGAACAGGGGCCAATGCCTACGAGCAGTACTTC. The chain employs TRBV19 and TRBJ2-7; 7 positions match TRBD1. Germline-derived CDR1 and CDR2 are LNHDA and SQIVND (reference sequence). This CDR3 region has 14 residues. V shed 8 bases and J 2 bases; nucleotides not matched to a gene: 9.

The J gene is TRBJ2-7, the V gene TRBV23-1; D possibly corresponds to TRBD2 (5 bases). TRBV23-1 is noted as an ORF with a role that remains uncertain. V was pared by 0 bases and J by 0 bases, with 9 bases between. This CDR3 is 15 amino acids long. CDR3 protein: CASSQSQDFSYEQYF. The DNA for the CDR3 is TGCGCCAGCAGTCAATCCCAGGACTTCTCCTACGAGCAGTACTTC.

The genes are TRBV30 and TRBJ1-2; TRBD1 is a possible D gene (6 bases). CDR1 is GTSNPN, CDR2 SVGIG, per germline (reference sequence). The ends were cut back, 4 bases at V and 4 bases at J, with 16 bases in the middle. The CDR3 consists of 14 residues. CDR3 sequence: CAWNGLTGLYGYTF. DNA for the CDR3: TGTGCCTGGAATGGTTTGACAGGTCTCTATGGCTACACCTTC.

The CDR3: CASSFGHRDSCYTF. The CDR3 DNA follows: TGTGCCAGCAGCTTTGGGCACCGGGACAGTTGCTACACCTTC. The rearrangement joins TRBV12-1 to TRBJ1-2; the tabulated D call, TRBD1, remains unverified against the DNA. TRBV12-1 is listed as a pseudogene. There are 14 residues in the CDR3.

This clone was seen only once. CDR3 region: CASSVREASSYNEQFF. Here the CDR3 DNA reads TGTGCCAGCAGCGTACGAGAGGCAAGCTCCTACAATGAGCAGTTCTTC. The J gene is TRBJ2-1, the V gene TRBV9; D not resolved. The germline gives CDR1 SGDLS, CDR2 YYNGEE. The CDR3 sequence is 16 residues long. The V and J ends lost 1 base and 0 bases respectively, with 11 bases between them. Full variable domain (outside the CDR3, taken from reference TRBV9 and TRBJ2-1): DSGVTQTPKHLITATGQRVTLRCSPRSGDLSVYWYQQSLDQGLQFLIQYYNGEERAKGNILERFSAQQFPDLHSELNLSSLELGDSALYFCASSVREASSYNEQFFGPGTRLTVL.

The chain is built from TRBV6-6 and TRBJ2-5; 8 nucleotides match TRBD1. With V trimmed by 6 bases and J by 5 bases, 5 bases remained unmatched. Germline CDR1 and CDR2: MNHNY and SVGAGI (reference sequence). The CDR3 loop spans 13 amino acids. The CDR3 bases are TGTGCCAGCAGGGACAGGGTTCTGGAGACCCAGTACTTC. Amino acid sequence: CASRDRVLETQYF.

The J gene is TRBJ2-7, the V gene TRBV2; 11 nucleotides align to TRBD2. The V segment lost 3 bases and the J segment 6 bases; nucleotides outside the gene matches: 7. This CDR3 region has 15 residues. Germline V gene sequence: CDR1 SNHLY, CDR2 FYNNEI. CDR3: CASSELQLAGVEQYF. CDR3 DNA sequence: TGTGCCAGCAGTGAGCTTCAACTAGCGGGGGTCGAGCAGTACTTC.

Only a few counts were recorded for this clone. This chain joins TRBV5-4 and TRBJ2-1; D possibly corresponds to TRBD2 (7 bases). From germline, CDR1 is SGHNT and CDR2 YYREEE (reference sequence). The ends were cut back, 0 bases at V and 4 bases at J, with 11 bases in the middle. This CDR3 has 15 residues. The CDR3 loop reads CASSLGGGRYNEQFF. Written as DNA, the CDR3 is TGTGCCAGCAGCTTGGGCGGGGGCAGGTACAATGAGCAGTTCTTC.

The chain has TRBV25-1 and TRBJ2-1, with 10 nucleotides matching TRBD2. The CDR3 is 16 amino acids. With 5 bases clipped from V and 5 bases from J, the junction kept 9 bases outside the gene matches. The germline CDR1 and CDR2 sequences are MGHDK and SYGVNS. This chain's CDR3 is CASSKPGLAQNNEQFF. CDR3 DNA: TGTGCCAGCAGTAAACCGGGACTAGCGCAAAACAATGAGCAGTTCTTC.

In this sample, this clone turned up once. V and J are TRBV2 and TRBJ2-1, with D possibly matching TRBD2 (6 bases). CDR3 length: 12 amino acids. The V gene's germline CDR1 is SNHLY and CDR2 FYNNEI. Trimming left V 7 bases short and J 9 bases short, with 13 bases between. The CDR3 loop reads CASTIVRGEQFF. For the CDR3, the DNA is TGTGCCAGCACGATTGTGCGGGGTGAGCAGTTCTTC.

This clone appeared once. V is TRBV4-1 and J is TRBJ2-1, with a tentative D call TRBD2 (5 bases). The V end was cut by 0 bases, the J end by 7 bases, with 13 bases between. The CDR3 length is 15 residues. CDR1 and CDR2 (germline): MGHRA, YSYEKL. The CDR3 here is CASSQDRSAGNEQFF. Written as DNA, the CDR3 is TGCGCCAGCAGCCAAGATCGGTCGGCGGGTAATGAGCAGTTCTTC.

The V call is TRBV28, the J call TRBJ1-2, with TRBD1 as a possible D gene (6 bases). V lost 6 bases and J lost 5, with 10 bases in between. The CDR3 contains 12 residues. The germline gives CDR1 MDHEN, CDR2 SYDVKM. The CDR3 region has the DNA TGTGCCAGCAGCTACCAGGGGTATGGCTACACCTTC. It translates to CASSYQGYGYTF.

The rearrangement uses TRBV5-1 and TRBJ2-2; 10 positions agree with TRBD1. Germline CDR1 and CDR2: SGHRS and YFSETQ. V trimming: 2 bases; J trimming: 5 bases; junction bases outside the gene matches: 9. CDR3 size: 17 residues. The CDR3, as DNA: TGCGCCAGCAGCTTCGACCCAGGACAGGGGGGAACCGGGGAGCTGTTTTTT. Its protein is CASSFDPGQGGTGELFF.

J is TRBJ2-2 and V is TRBV5-4; the match to TRBD1 covers 9 bases. After removal of 9 bases from V and 4 bases from J, the junction contained 13 bases not matched to a gene. In germline, CDR1 is SGHNT, CDR2 YYREEE (reference sequence). The CDR3 has 16 amino acids. CDR3 protein: CANSPAGTGLTGELFF. The CDR3 coding sequence is TGTGCCAACAGTCCCGCCGGGACAGGGCTCACCGGGGAGCTGTTTTTT. Looking up the rest from reference TRBV5-4 and TRBJ2-2 gives the full variable domain: ETGVTQSPTHLIKTRGQQVTLRCSSQSGHNTVSWYQQALGQGPQFIFQYYREEENGRGNFPPRFSGLQFPNYSSELNVNALELDDSALYLCANSPAGTGLTGELFFGEGSRLTVL.

This chain uses TRBV11-1 with TRBJ1-1; D remains ambiguous. Germline V lookup: CDR1 SGHAT, CDR2 FQDESV (reference sequence). The CDR3 length is 16 residues. V gave up 3 bases and J gave up 6 bases, with 20 bases separating them. The CDR3 sequence is CASSFAGRVSHPEAFF. The CDR3 DNA is TGTGCCAGCAGCTTCGCTGGGAGGGTTTCCCATCCTGAAGCTTTCTTT.

The rearrangement links TRBV7-9 to TRBJ1-2; possible D gene TRBD1, 6 bases. The V and J ends lost 2 bases and 4 bases respectively, with 8 bases between them. Germline CDR1 is SEHNR and CDR2 is FQNEAQ (reference sequence). The CDR3 is 13 amino acids. As DNA, the CDR3 is TGTGCCAGCAGCTTACAGGGGACCTATGGCTACACCTTC. Translated: CASSLQGTYGYTF.

CDR3 region: CASSLYRDREPSYGYTF. The DNA for the CDR3 is TGTGCCAGCAGCCTATACCGGGACAGGGAACCGTCTTATGGCTACACCTTC. The chain carries TRBV11-1 and TRBJ1-2; 9 positions match TRBD1. V lost 5 bases, J lost 5 bases, and 15 bases stayed unmatched. The germline CDR1 and CDR2 sequences are SGHAT and FQDESV (reference sequence). CDR3 size: 17 residues.

The rearrangement uses TRBV7-9 and TRBJ1-1; tentatively, D is TRBD1 (5 bases). Trimming removed 4 bases from V and 1 base from J, with 13 bases in between. The V gene's germline CDR1 is SEHNR and CDR2 FQNEAQ (reference sequence). The CDR3 has 15 residues. CDR3 sequence: CASSSNPGQNTEAFF. CDR3 nucleotides: TGTGCCAGCAGCTCAAACCCAGGACAGAACACTGAAGCTTTCTTT.

V usage is TRBV7-6 and J usage is TRBJ1-2; D unresolved. CDR3 length: 13 residues. With 2 bases removed from V and 5 bases from J, the gap between germline ends came to 9 bases. Germline CDR1 and CDR2: SGHVS and FNYEAQ. The CDR3 nucleotides read TGTGCCAGCAGCTTAACGGGAACTTATGGCTACACCTTC. It specifies CASSLTGTYGYTF.

The CDR3 loop reads CASSLWLAGGYYNEQFF. The CDR3 coding sequence is TGCGCCAGCAGCTTGTGGCTAGCGGGAGGTTATTACAATGAGCAGTTCTTC. The chain joins TRBV5-1 to TRBJ2-1; 11 bases agree with TRBD2. Per germline, CDR1 SGHRS and CDR2 YFSETQ. The CDR3 totals 17 residues. With 1 base clipped from V and 4 bases from J, the junction kept 7 bases outside the gene matches. Based on the CDR3 plus reference TRBV5-1 and TRBJ2-1, the full variable domain is KAGVTQTPRYLIKTRGQQVTLSCSPISGHRSVSWYQQTPGQGLQFLFEYFSETQRNKGNFPGRFSGRQFSNSRSEMNVSTLELGDSALYLCASSLWLAGGYYNEQFFGPGTRLTVL.

The chain employs TRBV10-3 and TRBJ1-2, with D possibly being TRBD1 (6 bases). CDR1 is ENHRY and CDR2 is SYGVKD in the germline V gene. Trimming shortened V by 7 bases and J by 7 bases, and 19 bases separated the two germline ends. The CDR3 runs 14 residues. The DNA of the CDR3 is TGTGCCATCACTGGTGCAGGGGTCGAAGGTGGCTACACCTTC. Protein sequence: CAITGAGVEGGYTF.

The V and J genes are TRBV2 and TRBJ2-7; a weak D match, TRBD2 (6 bases). Per germline, CDR1 SNHLY and CDR2 FYNNEI. With 10 bases removed from V and 6 bases from J, the gap between germline ends came to 10 bases. This CDR3 region has 10 residues. CDR3 DNA sequence: TGTGCCACACGGGACTTCGAGCAGTACTTC. Protein: CATRDFEQYF.

The CDR3 is CASSRTGTQETQYF. In nucleotides, the CDR3 is TGTGCCAGCAGTCGGACAGGGACCCAAGAGACCCAGTACTTC. The V and J genes are TRBV6-1 and TRBJ2-5; TRBD1 matches at 8 bases. The germline gives CDR1 MNHNS, CDR2 SASEGT. V lost 5 bases to trimming and J lost 1 base; unmatched junction nucleotides: 3. This CDR3 comprises 14 residues.

The chain carries TRBV6-5 and TRBJ1-3; D remains unclear. V was cut by 0 bases and J by 0 bases, with 6 bases left in between. The CDR3 extends over 15 amino acids. CDR1 is MNHEY, CDR2 SVGAGI, per germline. The CDR3 bases are TGTGCCAGCAGTTACTCGGCAGGCTCTGGAAACACCATATATTTT. Its protein product is CASSYSAGSGNTIYF.

The chain combines TRBV18 with TRBJ2-7, with 11 positions matching TRBD2. The germline V gene encodes CDR1 KGHSH and CDR2 LQKENI. With V trimmed by 5 bases and J by 3 bases, 3 bases remained unmatched. CDR3 length: 14 residues. CDR3 in DNA: TGTGCCAGCTCATCCGGGACTAGCGGCTACGAGCAGTACTTC. Translation gives CASSSGTSGYEQYF.

The J gene is TRBJ2-7, the V gene TRBV2; 11 positions agree with TRBD1. V lost 8 bases and J lost 3; bases outside the gene matches: 12. The CDR3 is 16 amino acids. Germline V gene data show CDR1 as SNHLY and CDR2 as FYNNEI. The CDR3 loop is CASSEDRGQTYYEQYF. CDR3 sequence (DNA): TGTGCCAGCTCCGAGGACAGGGGGCAAACCTACTACGAGCAGTACTTC.